The rows below give T cell receptor beta chains drawn from one sample of a study of T cell responses to AZD1222 COVID-19 vaccine. Sequenced by immunoSEQ multiplex PCR; TCRdb stores in-frame clones only, minus some. The sample lists more than 85,000 clones, 88% occurring once. The source material was peripheral blood, sampled on day 0 of AZD1222 vaccination. These receptors originate from an adult in good health. The CDR3 runs from the conserved cysteine through the conserved F or W. D genes are given only for firm matches. Size values are once, few and many counts, or a class for expanded clones, and some rows have none.

j_call v_call clone_size d_call cdr3_aa cdr3_nt
TRBJ2-3 TRBV25-1 NA TRBD2 CASSRAGGRNTQYF TGTGCCAGCAGTCGCGCGGGAGGGCGAAATACGCAGTATTTT
TRBJ2-1 TRBV24-1 NA TRBD1 CATSGVGTGKFEQFF TGTGCCACCAGTGGGGTAGGGACAGGAAAGTTTGAGCAGTTCTTC
TRBJ2-5 TRBV5-3 NA NA CARSPPGPLKDQETQYF TGTGCCAGAAGCCCACCGGGCCCGTTAAAAGATCAAGAGACCCAGTACTTC
TRBJ1-2 TRBV24-1 NA NA CATSDIGVNYGYTF TGTGCCACCAGTGATATTGGGGTCAACTATGGCTACACCTTC
TRBJ1-5 TRBV9 NA NA CASSGGQKELPQHF TGTGCCAGCAGCGGTGGACAGAAAGAGTTGCCCCAGCATTTT
TRBJ2-3 TRBV7-2 NA NA CASSRQASGTDTQYF TGTGCCAGCAGCCGTCAGGCTAGCGGCACAGATACGCAGTATTTT
TRBJ2-2 TRBV30 NA NA CAWRPPNTGELFF TGTGCCTGGAGACCCCCAAACACCGGGGAGCTGTTTTTT
TRBJ2-7 TRBV18 NA NA CASSPGTRGSSYEQYF TGTGCCAGCTCACCAGGGACTCGTGGGAGCTCCTACGAGCAGTACTTC
TRBJ1-3 TRBV28 NA NA CASSPPGEAGNTIYF TGTGCCAGCAGTCCTCCAGGGGAGGCTGGAAACACCATATATTTT
TRBJ2-5 TRBV5-1 NA NA CASSLSGAQRETQYF TGCGCCAGCAGCTTGTCAGGGGCCCAGAGGGAGACCCAGTACTTC
TRBJ2-2 TRBV7-3 NA TRBD2 CASSTSGSPTGELFF TGTGCCAGCAGCACGAGCGGGAGTCCCACCGGGGAGCTGTTTTTT
TRBJ1-1 TRBV19 NA NA CASSHPSGAGTEAFF TGTGCCAGTAGTCACCCGTCAGGGGCGGGCACTGAAGCTTTCTTT
TRBJ2-1 TRBV27 NA TRBD2 CASGAGVRNEQFF TGTGCCAGCGGGGCGGGAGTTAGGAATGAGCAGTTCTTC
TRBJ1-5 TRBV19 NA TRBD1 CASSPGGEPQHF TGTGCCAGTAGCCCAGGGGGGGAGCCCCAGCATTTT
TRBJ2-1 TRBV9 once TRBD2 CASSAGLPGEQFF TGTGCCAGCAGCGCGGGACTACCTGGTGAGCAGTTCTTC
TRBJ2-7 TRBV7-2 NA NA CASSLSGEQYF TGTGCCAGCAGCTTAAGTGGCGAGCAGTACTTC
TRBJ2-7 TRBV2 NA NA CASRYSYEQYF TGTGCCAGCAGATACAGCTACGAGCAGTACTTC
TRBJ1-5 TRBV2 NA TRBD1 CASRPAGQNQPQHF TGTGCCAGCAGACCCGCGGGACAGAATCAGCCCCAGCATTTT
TRBJ2-7 TRBV28 NA TRBD2 CASSLLTSGRANHEQYF TGTGCCAGCAGTTTACTAACTAGCGGGAGGGCGAACCACGAGCAGTACTTC
TRBJ2-7 TRBV2 NA TRBD1 CASSRQGAYEQYF TGTGCCAGCAGTCGACAGGGGGCCTACGAGCAGTACTTC
TRBJ2-5 TRBV24-1 NA TRBD1 CATSDPRDRIQETQYF TGTGCCACCAGTGATCCCCGGGACAGGATACAAGAGACCCAGTACTTC
TRBJ1-2 TRBV18 NA TRBD1 CASSPPATRQGYGYTF TGTGCCAGCTCACCACCGGCCACTCGACAGGGCTATGGCTACACCTTC
TRBJ2-7 TRBV7-8 NA NA CASSLLNSYEQYF TGTGCCAGCAGCTTATTGAATTCCTACGAGCAGTACTTC
TRBJ1-6 TRBV7-9 NA NA CASSFDGLGQPLHF TGTGCCAGCAGCTTTGACGGTTTGGGTCAACCCCTCCACTTT
TRBJ1-2 TRBV4-1 NA NA CASSQEEIYGYTF TGCGCCAGCAGCCAAGAGGAAATCTATGGCTACACCTTC
TRBJ2-7 TRBV27 NA NA CASSPFRDKVNEQYF TGTGCCAGCAGTCCTTTTAGAGATAAGGTGAACGAGCAGTACTTC
TRBJ2-5 TRBV9 NA TRBD1 CASSVSGTGLSETQYF TGTGCCAGCAGCGTCTCCGGGACAGGGCTATCCGAGACCCAGTACTTC
TRBJ2-3 TRBV3-1/TRBV3-2 NA TRBD2 CASSPSGRDTQYF TGTGCCAGCAGCCCCAGCGGGAGGGATACGCAGTATTTT
TRBJ1-2 TRBV28 NA TRBD1 CASFAGQGALGYTF TGTGCCAGCTTCGCGGGACAGGGGGCGCTTGGCTACACCTTC
TRBJ2-5 TRBV3-1/TRBV3-2 NA NA CASSRGASETQYF TGTGCCAGCAGCCGAGGAGCGAGTGAGACCCAGTACTTC
TRBJ2-5 TRBV7-9 NA NA CASSLESGGKQTQYF TGTGCCAGCAGCTTAGAATCCGGCGGGAAACAGACCCAGTACTTC
TRBJ1-6 TRBV19 NA NA CASRTGSANSPLHF TGTGCCAGTAGAACAGGGTCGGCGAATTCACCCCTCCACTTT
TRBJ1-1 TRBV19 NA NA CASIKRGDTTEAFF TGTGCCAGTATCAAAAGGGGGGATACGACTGAAGCTTTCTTT
TRBJ2-7 TRBV11-2 NA NA CASSFTGRTYF TGTGCCAGCAGCTTTACAGGGAGGACGTACTTC
TRBJ2-1 TRBV29-1 few NA CSVAYIGNEQFF TGCAGCGTTGCTTATATAGGGAATGAGCAGTTCTTC
TRBJ2-7 TRBV28 once TRBD2 CASTSGRPNEQYF TGTGCCAGCACTAGCGGGAGACCCAACGAGCAGTACTTC
TRBJ2-1 TRBV2 NA TRBD2 CASKLAGVNEQFF TGTGCCAGCAAACTAGCGGGTGTCAATGAGCAGTTCTTC
TRBJ2-7 TRBV6-5 once NA CASSYSKQGGSYEQYF TGTGCCAGCAGTTACTCGAAACAGGGAGGCTCCTACGAGCAGTACTTC
TRBJ2-3 TRBV14 NA NA CASSSPGADTQYF TGTGCCAGCAGCTCGCCAGGGGCGGATACGCAGTATTTT
TRBJ1-5 TRBV11-2 NA NA CASSLAGDQPQHF TGTGCCAGCAGCTTAGCAGGGGATCAGCCCCAGCATTTT